Included here is one T cell receptor (beta chain) sequence, with context. This specimen belongs to a study of OX40 agonist ivuxolimab in advanced cancers. Across the whole study: Mean age approximately 59 years, range about 20 to 90; about 81% male.

Profiling relied on immunoSEQ multiplex PCR, and the TCRdb table lists in-frame clones only, not all of them. Of 50,000 to 60,000 clones in the sample, 91% were seen once. The CDR3 consists of 11 residues. Germline loops: CDR1 ENHRY, CDR2 SYGVKD. V was clipped by 3 bases and J by 8 bases, with 4 bases between them. The sequencing here drew on CD4+ or CD8+ T cells sorted from blood, taken in a trial of the OX40 agonist ivuxolimab. This chain connects TRBV10-3 to TRBJ1-4, with D unresolved. This clonotype was obtained from an adult with an advanced solid tumor such as melanoma, head and neck, liver or kidney cancer. The CDR3 nucleotides are TGTGCCATCAGTGACGGCGAAAAACTGTTTTTT. It specifies CAISDGEKLFF.